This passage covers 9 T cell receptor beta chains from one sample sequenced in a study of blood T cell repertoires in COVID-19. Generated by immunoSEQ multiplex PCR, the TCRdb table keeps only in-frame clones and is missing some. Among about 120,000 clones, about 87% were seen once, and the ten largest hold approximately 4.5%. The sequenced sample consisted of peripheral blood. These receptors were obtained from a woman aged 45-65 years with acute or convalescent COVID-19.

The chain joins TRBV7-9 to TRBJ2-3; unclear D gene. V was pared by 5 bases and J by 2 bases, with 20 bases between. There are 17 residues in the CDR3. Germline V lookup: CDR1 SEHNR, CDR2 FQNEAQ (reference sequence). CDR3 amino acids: CASSPSVDEAYTDTQYF. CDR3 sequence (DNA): TGTGCCAGCAGCCCCTCCGTAGATGAAGCCTACACAGATACGCAGTATTTT.

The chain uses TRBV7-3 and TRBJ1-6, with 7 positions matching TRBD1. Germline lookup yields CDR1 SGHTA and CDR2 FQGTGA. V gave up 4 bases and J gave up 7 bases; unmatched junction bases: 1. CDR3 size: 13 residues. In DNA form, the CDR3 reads TGTGCCAGCAGCTCGGGACAGAATTCACCCCTCCACTTT. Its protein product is CASSSGQNSPLHF. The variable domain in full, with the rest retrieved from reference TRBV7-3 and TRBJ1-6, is GAGVSQTPSNKVTEKGKYVELRCDPISGHTALYWYRQSLGQGPEFLIYFQGTGAADDSGLPNDRFFAVRPEGSVSTLKIQRTERGDSAVYLCASSSGQNSPLHFGNGTRLTVT.

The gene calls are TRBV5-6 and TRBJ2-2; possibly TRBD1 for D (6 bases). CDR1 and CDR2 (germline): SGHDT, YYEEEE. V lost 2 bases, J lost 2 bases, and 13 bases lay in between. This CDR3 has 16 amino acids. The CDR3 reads CASSFIKGVNTGELFF. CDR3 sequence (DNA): TGTGCCAGCAGCTTTATTAAGGGGGTAAACACCGGGGAGCTGTTTTTT.

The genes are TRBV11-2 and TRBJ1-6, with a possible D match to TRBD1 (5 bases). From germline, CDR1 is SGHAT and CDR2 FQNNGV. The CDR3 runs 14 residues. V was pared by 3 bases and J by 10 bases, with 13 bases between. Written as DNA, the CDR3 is TGTGCCAGCAGCTTTGGAGGGGTCGGGTCACCCCTCCACTTT. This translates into CASSFGGVGSPLHF.

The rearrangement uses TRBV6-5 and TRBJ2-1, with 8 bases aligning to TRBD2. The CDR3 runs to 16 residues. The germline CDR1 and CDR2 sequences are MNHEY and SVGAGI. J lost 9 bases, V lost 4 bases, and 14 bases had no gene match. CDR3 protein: CASSSPLGAGGGEQFF. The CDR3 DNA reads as TGTGCCAGCAGTTCCCCCCTAGGGGCGGGAGGAGGTGAGCAGTTCTTC.

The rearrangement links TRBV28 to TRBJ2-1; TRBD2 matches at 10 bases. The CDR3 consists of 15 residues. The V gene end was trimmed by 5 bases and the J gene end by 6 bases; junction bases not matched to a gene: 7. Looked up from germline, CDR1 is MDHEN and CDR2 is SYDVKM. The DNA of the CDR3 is TGTGCCAGCAGTCCCCTAGCGGGAGATTTCAATGAGCAGTTCTTC. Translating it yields CASSPLAGDFNEQFF.

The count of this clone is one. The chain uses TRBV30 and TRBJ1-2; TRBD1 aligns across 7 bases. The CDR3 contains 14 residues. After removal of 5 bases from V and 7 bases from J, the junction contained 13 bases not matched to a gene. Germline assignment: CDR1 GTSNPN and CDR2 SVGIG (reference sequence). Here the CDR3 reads CAWGPVGQGGGYTF. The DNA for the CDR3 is TGTGCCTGGGGTCCCGTTGGGCAGGGGGGTGGCTACACCTTC.

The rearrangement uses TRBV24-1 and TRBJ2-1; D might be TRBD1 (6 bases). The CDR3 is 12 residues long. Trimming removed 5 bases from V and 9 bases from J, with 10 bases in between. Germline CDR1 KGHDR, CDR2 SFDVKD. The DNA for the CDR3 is TGTGCCACCAGTGCTGGGGGCTTTGAGCAGTTCTTC. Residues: CATSAGGFEQFF.

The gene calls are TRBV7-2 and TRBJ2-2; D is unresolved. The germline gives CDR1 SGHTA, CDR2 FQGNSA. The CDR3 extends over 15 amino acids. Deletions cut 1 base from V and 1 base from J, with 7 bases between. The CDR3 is CASSLGSGNTGELFF. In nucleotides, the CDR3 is TGTGCCAGCAGCTTAGGTAGTGGGAACACCGGGGAGCTGTTTTTT.